A selection of T cell receptor beta chains follows, all from one sample in a study of read filtering for tumor transcriptome and immune sequencing. TCRdb reanalysed the reads using MiXCR and keeps one entry per CDR3 protein. The profile shows more than 100,000 distinct CDR3 sequences, approximately 12% of them singletons. Specimen: a population of CD138-negative cells sorted from bone marrow. These receptors all come from a donor at least 40 years old with multiple myeloma. Both conserved end residues are trimmed from each CDR3.

>TRBJ2-5|TRBV29-1
SAGGQSETQY
>TRBJ1-4|TRBV30
AWSVRTGGEKRF
>TRBJ2-2|TRBV7-9
ASSLNQYTGELF
>TRBJ1-1|TRBV10-3
AIKSRQGNTEAF
>TRBJ2-1|TRBV1
TSSQRLADYNEQF
>TRBJ2-5|TRBV28
ASRRQGETQY
>TRBJ1-1|TRBV6-2/TRBV6-3
ASSYSDWDSRMDTEAF
>TRBJ2-2|TRBV5-1
ASSLDGNTGELF
>TRBJ2-7|TRBV7-2
ASRSGQGAYEQY
>TRBJ2-4|TRBV5-6
ASSLTVLAKNIQY
>TRBJ2-2|TRBV20-1
SARGTGTNTGELF
>TRBJ2-5|TRBV11-2
ASSLLGGGQETQY
>TRBJ1-6|TRBV20-1
SAREGGFGSPLH
>TRBJ2-6|TRBV7-2
ASSLQARSGANVLT
>TRBJ1-5|TRBV6-1
ASVRQINQPQH
>TRBJ1-5|TRBV20-1
SAVGTANQPQH
>TRBJ1-4|TRBV14
ASKAVTTNEKLF
>TRBJ2-2|TRBV28
ASSLASAGSGELF
>TRBJ1-5|TRBV6-2/TRBV6-3
ASSLGGTPSNQPQH
>TRBJ2-6|TRBV3-1
ASRDSGANVLT
>TRBJ2-5|TRBV3-1
ASSQSSWRGGAQY
>TRBJ1-1|TRBV15
ATSRGVKSEGTEAF
>TRBJ2-7|TRBV10-3
AISDYREDEQY
>TRBJ1-1|TRBV20-1
SAPRGRGPTEAF
>TRBJ2-2|TRBV4-1
ASSNGLAGEHTGELF
>TRBJ1-5|TRBV6-5
ASSPEGDGQPQH
>TRBJ2-1|TRBV20-1
SARDQGSGRGNEQF
>TRBJ2-1|TRBV12-3/TRBV12-4
ASSLLAGVNEQF
>TRBJ2-1|TRBV20-1
SARHPPGLAGEGFSYNEQF
>TRBJ2-3|TRBV6-4
ASARSGRQGRTDTQY
>TRBJ2-1|TRBV7-8
ASSLEGRRSSYNEQF
>TRBJ1-6|TRBV4-1
ASSLVPGQGSKEPLH
>TRBJ2-5|TRBV20-1
SAKFQETQY
>TRBJ1-1|TRBV5-1
ASSATDRGFTEAF
>TRBJ1-1|TRBV11-2
ASNRQGNTEAF
>TRBJ2-1|TRBV29-1
SAQGAFREQF
>TRBJ2-5|TRBV7-9
ASSLAGGETQY
>TRBJ2-3|TRBV7-8
ASSVGTSGKTSTDTQY
>TRBJ2-6|TRBV5-1
ASSVDGSGANVLT
>TRBJ2-5|TRBV29-1
SVQGDSLKTQY
>TRBJ2-1|TRBV12-3/TRBV12-4
ASSLRQGANEQF